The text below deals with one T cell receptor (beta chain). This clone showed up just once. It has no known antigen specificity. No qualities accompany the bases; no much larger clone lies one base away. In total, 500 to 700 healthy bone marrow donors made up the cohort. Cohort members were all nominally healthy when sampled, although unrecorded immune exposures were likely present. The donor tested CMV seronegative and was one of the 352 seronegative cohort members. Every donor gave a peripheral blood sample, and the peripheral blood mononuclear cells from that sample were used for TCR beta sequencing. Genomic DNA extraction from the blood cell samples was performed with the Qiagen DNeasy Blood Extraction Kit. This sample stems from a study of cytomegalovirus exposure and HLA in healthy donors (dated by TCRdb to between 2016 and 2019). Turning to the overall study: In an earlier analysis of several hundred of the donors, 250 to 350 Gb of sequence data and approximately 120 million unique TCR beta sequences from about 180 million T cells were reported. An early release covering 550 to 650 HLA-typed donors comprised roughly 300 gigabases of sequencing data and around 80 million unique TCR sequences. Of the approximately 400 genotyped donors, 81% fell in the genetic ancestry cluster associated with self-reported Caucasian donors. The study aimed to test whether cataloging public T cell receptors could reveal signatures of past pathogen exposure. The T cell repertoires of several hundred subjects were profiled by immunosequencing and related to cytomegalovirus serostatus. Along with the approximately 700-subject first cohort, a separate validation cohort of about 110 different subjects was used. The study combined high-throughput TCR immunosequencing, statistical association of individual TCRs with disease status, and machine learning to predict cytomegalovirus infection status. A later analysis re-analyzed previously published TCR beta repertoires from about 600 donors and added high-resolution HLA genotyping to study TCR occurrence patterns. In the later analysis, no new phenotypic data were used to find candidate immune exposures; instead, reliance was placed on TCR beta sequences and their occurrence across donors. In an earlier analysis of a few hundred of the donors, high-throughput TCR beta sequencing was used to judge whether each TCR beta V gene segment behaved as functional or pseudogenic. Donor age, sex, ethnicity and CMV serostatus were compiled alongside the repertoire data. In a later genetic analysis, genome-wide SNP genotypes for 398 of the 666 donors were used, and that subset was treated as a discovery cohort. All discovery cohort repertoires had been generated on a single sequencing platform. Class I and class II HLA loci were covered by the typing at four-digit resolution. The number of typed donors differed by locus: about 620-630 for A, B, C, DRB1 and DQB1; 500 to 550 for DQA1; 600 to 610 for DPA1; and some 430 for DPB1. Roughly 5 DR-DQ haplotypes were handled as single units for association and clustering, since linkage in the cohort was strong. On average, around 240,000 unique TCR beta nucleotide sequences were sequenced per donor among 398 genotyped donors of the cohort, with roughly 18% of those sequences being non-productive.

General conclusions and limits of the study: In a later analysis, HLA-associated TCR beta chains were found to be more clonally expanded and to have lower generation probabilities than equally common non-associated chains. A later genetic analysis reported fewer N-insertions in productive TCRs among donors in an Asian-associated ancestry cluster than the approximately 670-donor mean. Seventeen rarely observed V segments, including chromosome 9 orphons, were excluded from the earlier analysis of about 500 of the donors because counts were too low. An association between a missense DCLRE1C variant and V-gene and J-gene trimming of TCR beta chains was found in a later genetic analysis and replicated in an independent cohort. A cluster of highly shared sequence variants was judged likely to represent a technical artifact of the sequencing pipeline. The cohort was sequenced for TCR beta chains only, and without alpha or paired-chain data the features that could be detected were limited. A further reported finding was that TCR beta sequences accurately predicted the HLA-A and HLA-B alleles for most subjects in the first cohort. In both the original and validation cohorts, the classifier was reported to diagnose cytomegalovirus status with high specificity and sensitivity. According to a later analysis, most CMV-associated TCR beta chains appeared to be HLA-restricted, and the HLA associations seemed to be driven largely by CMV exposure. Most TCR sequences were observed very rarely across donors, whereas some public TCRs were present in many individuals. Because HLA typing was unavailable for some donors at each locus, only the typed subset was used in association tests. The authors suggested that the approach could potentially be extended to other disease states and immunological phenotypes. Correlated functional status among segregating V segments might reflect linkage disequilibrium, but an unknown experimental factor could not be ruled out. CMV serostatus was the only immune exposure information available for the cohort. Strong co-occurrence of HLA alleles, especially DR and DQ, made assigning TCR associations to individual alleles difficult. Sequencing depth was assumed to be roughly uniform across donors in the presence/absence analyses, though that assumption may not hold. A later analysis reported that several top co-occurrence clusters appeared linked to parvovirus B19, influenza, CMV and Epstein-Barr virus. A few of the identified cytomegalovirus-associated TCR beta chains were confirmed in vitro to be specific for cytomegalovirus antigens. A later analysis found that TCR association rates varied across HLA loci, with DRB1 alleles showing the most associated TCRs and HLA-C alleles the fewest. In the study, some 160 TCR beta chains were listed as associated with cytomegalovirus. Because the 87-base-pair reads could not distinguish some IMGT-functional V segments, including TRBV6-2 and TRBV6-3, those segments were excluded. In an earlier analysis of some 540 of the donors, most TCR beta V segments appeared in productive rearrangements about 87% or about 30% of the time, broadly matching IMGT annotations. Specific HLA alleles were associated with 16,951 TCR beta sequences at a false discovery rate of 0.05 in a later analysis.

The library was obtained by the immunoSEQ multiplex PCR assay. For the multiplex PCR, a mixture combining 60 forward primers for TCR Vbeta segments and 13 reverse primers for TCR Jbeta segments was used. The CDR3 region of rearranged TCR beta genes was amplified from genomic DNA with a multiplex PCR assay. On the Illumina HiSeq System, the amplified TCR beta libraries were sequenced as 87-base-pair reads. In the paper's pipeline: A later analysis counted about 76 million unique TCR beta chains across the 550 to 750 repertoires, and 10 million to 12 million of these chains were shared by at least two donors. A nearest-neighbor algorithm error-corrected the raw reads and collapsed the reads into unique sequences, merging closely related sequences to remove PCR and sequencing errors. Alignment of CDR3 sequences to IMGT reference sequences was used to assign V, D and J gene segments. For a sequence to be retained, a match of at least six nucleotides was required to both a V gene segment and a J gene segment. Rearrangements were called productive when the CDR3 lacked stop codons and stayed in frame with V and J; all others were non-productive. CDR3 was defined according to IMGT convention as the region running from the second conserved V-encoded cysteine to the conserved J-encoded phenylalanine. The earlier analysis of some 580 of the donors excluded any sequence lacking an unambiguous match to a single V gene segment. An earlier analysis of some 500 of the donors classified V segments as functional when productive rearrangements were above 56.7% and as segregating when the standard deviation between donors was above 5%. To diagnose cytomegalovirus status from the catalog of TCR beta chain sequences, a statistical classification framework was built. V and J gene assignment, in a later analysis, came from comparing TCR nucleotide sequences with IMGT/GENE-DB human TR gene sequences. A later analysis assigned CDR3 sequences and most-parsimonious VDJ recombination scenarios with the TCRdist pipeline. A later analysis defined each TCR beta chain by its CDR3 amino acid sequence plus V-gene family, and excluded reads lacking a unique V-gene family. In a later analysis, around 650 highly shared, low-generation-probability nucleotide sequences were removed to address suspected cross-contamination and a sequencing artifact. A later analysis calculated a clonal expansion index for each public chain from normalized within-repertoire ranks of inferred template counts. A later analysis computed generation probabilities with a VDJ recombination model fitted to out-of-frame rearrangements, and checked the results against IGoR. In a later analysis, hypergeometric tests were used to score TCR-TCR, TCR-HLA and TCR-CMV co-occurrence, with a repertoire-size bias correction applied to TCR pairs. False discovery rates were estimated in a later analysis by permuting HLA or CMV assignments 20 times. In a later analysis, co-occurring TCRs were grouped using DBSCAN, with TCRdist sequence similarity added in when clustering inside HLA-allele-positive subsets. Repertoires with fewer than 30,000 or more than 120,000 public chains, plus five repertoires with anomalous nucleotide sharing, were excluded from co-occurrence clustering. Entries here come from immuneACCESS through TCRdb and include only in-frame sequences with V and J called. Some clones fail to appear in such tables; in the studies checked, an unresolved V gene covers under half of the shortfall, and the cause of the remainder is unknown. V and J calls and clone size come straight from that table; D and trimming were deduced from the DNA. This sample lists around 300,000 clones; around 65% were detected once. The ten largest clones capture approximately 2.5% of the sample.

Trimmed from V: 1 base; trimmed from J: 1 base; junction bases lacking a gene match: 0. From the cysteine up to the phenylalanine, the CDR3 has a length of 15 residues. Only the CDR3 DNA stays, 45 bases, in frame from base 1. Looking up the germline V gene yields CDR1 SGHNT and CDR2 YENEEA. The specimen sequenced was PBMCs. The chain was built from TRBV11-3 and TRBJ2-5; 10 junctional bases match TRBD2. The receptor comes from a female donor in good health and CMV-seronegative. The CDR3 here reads CASSLGLAGQETQYF. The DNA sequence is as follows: TGTGCCAGCAGCTTAGGACTAGCGGGCCAAGAGACCCAGTACTTC.